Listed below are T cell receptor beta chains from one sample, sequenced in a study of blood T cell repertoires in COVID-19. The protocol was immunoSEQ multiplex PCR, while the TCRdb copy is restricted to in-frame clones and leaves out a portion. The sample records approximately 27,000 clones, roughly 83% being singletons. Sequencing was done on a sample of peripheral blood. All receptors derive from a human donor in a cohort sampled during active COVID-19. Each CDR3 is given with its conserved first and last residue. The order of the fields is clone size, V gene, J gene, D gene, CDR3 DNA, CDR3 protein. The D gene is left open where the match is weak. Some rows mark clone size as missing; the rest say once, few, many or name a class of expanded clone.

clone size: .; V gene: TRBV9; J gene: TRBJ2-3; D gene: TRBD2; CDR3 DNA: TGTGCCAGCAGCGTAGCGAGGTCGGGACTAAACACAGATACGCAGTATTTT; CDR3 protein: CASSVARSGLNTDTQYF
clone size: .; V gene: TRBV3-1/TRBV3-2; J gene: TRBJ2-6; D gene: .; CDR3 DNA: TGTGCCAGCAGCCAAGACGCGGGGTCCTTCTCTGGGGCCAACGTCCTGACTTTC; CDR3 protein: CASSQDAGSFSGANVLTF
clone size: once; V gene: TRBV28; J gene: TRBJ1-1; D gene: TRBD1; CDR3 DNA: TGTGCCAGCAGTTCGACAGGGGCGGTCACTGAAGCTTTCTTT; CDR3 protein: CASSSTGAVTEAFF
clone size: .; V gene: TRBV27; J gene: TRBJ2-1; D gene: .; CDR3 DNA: TGTGCCAGCAGTTGGAGGCCTTACAATGAGCAGTTCTTC; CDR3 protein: CASSWRPYNEQFF
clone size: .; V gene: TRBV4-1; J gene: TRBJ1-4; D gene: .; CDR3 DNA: TGCGCCAGCAGCCAAGAAATGGTAGTGGGCTACTCAACTAATGAAAAACTGTTTTTT; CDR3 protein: CASSQEMVVGYSTNEKLFF
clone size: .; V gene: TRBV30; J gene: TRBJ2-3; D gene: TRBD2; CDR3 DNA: TGTGCCTGGTTTGGGGGGGGGAGAGTTCAGGGCACGCAGTATTTT; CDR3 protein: CAWFGGGRVQGTQYF
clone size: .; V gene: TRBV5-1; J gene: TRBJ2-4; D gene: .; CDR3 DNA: TGCGCCAGCAGCTTGGGGGGACCCAGGGGTAGAGGAAACATTCAGTACTTC; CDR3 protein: CASSLGGPRGRGNIQYF
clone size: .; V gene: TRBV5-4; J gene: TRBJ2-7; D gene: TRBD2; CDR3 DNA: TGTGCCAGCAGCTGGCGGGGGGATAGCTCCTACGAGCAGTACTTC; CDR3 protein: CASSWRGDSSYEQYF
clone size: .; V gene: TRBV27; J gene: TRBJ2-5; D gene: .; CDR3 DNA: TGTGCCAGCAGTAGATGGACAGTTGGACAAGAGACCCAGTACTTC; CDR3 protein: CASSRWTVGQETQYF
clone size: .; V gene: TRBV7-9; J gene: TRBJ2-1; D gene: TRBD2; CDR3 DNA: TGTGCCAGCGGTCTAGCGGGAGTGTTATTCGATGAGCAGTTCTTC; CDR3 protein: CASGLAGVLFDEQFF
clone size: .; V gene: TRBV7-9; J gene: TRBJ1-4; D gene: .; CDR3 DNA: TGTGCCAGCAGCTTAGGACAGGTTAATGAAAAACTGTTTTTT; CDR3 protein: CASSLGQVNEKLFF
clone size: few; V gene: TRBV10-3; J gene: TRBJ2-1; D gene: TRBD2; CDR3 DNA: TGTGCCATCAGACTAGCGGGTGACAATGAGCAGTTCTTC; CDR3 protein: CAIRLAGDNEQFF
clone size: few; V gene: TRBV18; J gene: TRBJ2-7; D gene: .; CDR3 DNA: TGTGCCAGCTCATCGAAACAGGGCCCCTACGAGCAGTACTTC; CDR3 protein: CASSSKQGPYEQYF
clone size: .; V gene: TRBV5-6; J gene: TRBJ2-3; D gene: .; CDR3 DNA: TGTGCCAGCAGCTTGGTGGACTACGACACAGATACGCAGTATTTT; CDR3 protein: CASSLVDYDTDTQYF
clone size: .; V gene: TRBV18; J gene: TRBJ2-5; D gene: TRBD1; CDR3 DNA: TGTGCCAGCTCAACCAGACAGGGGGCAGGGGAGACCCAGTACTTC; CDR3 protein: CASSTRQGAGETQYF
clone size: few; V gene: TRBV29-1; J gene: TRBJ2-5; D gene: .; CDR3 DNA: TGCAGCGTTGCCCAGGGCCGCGTCGGGGAGACCCAGTACTTC; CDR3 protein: CSVAQGRVGETQYF
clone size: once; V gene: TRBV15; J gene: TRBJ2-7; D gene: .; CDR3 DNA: TGTGCCACCAGTCCGACAGGCCAGAGTGCCTACGAGCAGTACTTC; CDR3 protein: CATSPTGQSAYEQYF
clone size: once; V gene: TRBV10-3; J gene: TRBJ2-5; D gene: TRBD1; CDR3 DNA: TGTGCCATCAGTGGTGACACAGGGGTCCAAGAGACCCAGTACTTC; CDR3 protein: CAISGDTGVQETQYF
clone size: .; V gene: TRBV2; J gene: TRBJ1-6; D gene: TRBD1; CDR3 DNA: TGTGCCAGCAGTTGGGAGACAGGGGGGGTAAATAATTCACCCCTCCACTTT; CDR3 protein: CASSWETGGVNNSPLHF
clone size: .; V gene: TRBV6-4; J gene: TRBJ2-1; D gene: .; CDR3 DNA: TGTGCCAGCAGTGTAGGAGGAGAGGCTGAGCAGTTCTTC; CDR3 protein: CASSVGGEAEQFF
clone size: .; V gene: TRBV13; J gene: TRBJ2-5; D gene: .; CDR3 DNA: TGTGCCAGCAGCTCCCTCCGGCGGGGTCGAGAGACCCAGTACTTC; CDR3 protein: CASSSLRRGRETQYF
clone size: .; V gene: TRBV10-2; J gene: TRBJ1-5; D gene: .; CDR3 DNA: TGCGCCAGCAGTGAAACAGGGCATAGCAATCAGCCCCAGCATTTT; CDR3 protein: CASSETGHSNQPQHF
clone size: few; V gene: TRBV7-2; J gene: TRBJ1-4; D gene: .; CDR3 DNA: TGTGCCAGCAGCTTAGGGGGCCCTGATGAAAAACTGTTTTTT; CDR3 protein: CASSLGGPDEKLFF
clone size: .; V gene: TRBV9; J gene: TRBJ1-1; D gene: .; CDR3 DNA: TGTGCCAGCAGCCCACAGCAGGGTGAGTACACTGAAGCTTTCTTT; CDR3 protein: CASSPQQGEYTEAFF